The present entry profiles one T cell receptor (beta chain) with its context. Its antigen remains unidentified. No per-base quality is available; no much larger clone lies one base away. Library method: the immunoSEQ multiplex PCR assay. Not all clones reach the TCRdb copy of this immuneACCESS table, which keeps in-frame sequences only. Checked studies attribute under half of the gap to unresolved V genes and leave the rest unexplained. Recorded for this sample are about 79,000 clones; 80% to 90% of them occurred a single time. Clones ranked in the top ten supply 5% to 6.5% of the sample. This sample is drawn from a study of PD-1 blockade in mismatch repair-deficient tumors (dated by TCRdb to the late 2010s). A note on the overall study: Between late 2013 and September 2016, around 91 consecutive patients with over ten mismatch repair-deficient cancer types, all previously treated and progressing, were enrolled in the trial. Deep sequencing of TCR CDR3 regions was used to track tumor-associated T cell clones in peripheral blood of patients responding to PD-1 blockade.

The study at large found these results: Clones residing in the tumor, which were often undetectable in blood before treatment, expanded quickly after pembrolizumab and then contracted, generally before radiologic responses.

Mismatch repair deficiency in every enrolled patient was established by polymerase chain reaction or immunohistochemistry. A few patients who responded to pembrolizumab therapy underwent TCR sequencing. The phase II trial prospectively evaluated PD-1 blockade with pembrolizumab in advanced mismatch repair-deficient cancers, independent of tissue of origin. Peripheral blood T cell samples were collected serially, before PD-1 blockade began and at several time points afterward. Blood sampling times were expressed in weeks after the first pembrolizumab dose. The sequencing used peripheral blood, collected 44 weeks after starting pembrolizumab. The receptor was isolated from an adult with mismatch repair-deficient cancer.

The bases read TGTGCCAGCTCACAGGGTGGAAGCAATCAGCCCCAGCATTTT. Its protein reads: CASSQGGSNQPQHF. This sequence uses TRBV18 and TRBJ1-5, with no confidently assigned D gene. At the junction V is shortened by 4 bases and J by 1 base, with 8 bases in between. Counted from cysteine to phenylalanine, this CDR3 has 14 amino acids. Just CDR3 DNA is preserved here, 42 bases in frame from base 1. For CDR1 and CDR2, the germline V gene lists KGHSH and LQKENI.